This TCR beta chain appears in the sequencing data of a study of shared clonotypes between healthy human individuals. The study, taken as a whole, reports: Rarefaction curves obtained for sorted subsets showed sequencing incomplete despite large depth.

Sorted subsets were amplified in replicate PCRs using 200 ng DNA, roughly 30,000 T cell genomes. Assay used: immunoSEQ multiplex PCR; TCRdb lists only in-frame clones, some missing. Of about 2.1 million clones in the sample, just under 95% were seen once. CDR1 is LNHDA, CDR2 SQIVND, per germline (reference sequence). The V and J ends lost 3 bases and 3 bases respectively, with 9 bases between them. The CDR3 loop spans 14 amino acids. Comment on this clone: The target antigen is unknown.

CD8 cells regarded as naive lacked CD45RO, were positively chosen for CCR7, and omitted terminally differentiated effector memory CD45RA+ cells. V is TRBV19 and J is TRBJ2-1, with D perhaps matching TRBD2 (6 bases). Specimen: naive CD8+ T cells from PBMCs. The receptor's source is a man aged 18 to 30 in good health. Some clones in this sample may be carry-over from other donors' samples. CDR3 region: CASSMPGVYNEQFF. The CDR3 DNA follows: TGTGCCAGTAGTATGCCGGGGGTCTACAATGAGCAGTTCTTC.